These 18 T cell receptor beta chains originate from one sample sequenced in a study of human T cells and chemical hapten exposure. TCRdb processed the RACE reads anew with MiXCR; each CDR3 protein has one entry. The sample lists under 450,000 distinct CDR3 sequences; more than 5% were seen once. Documented time point: patch test 2, 6 weeks after DPC sensitization. The treatment is: therapeutic diphenylcyclopropenone sensitization with weekly scalp DPC. This sample comprised whole blood, obtained in connection with sensitization to the hapten diphenylcyclopropenone (DPC). The origin of the receptors is a woman aged 18-29 years with alopecia areata. Some clones in this sample may be carry-over from other donors' samples.

This clonotype was seen at least ten times. The J gene is TRBJ1-3, the V gene TRBV4-3; D is unclear. The germline CDR1 and CDR2 sequences are LGHNA and YSLEER. This CDR3 has 16 amino acids. The V end lost 0 bases, the J end lost 0 bases, and 9 bases lay between the germline ends. CDR3 DNA: TGCGCCAGCAGCCAAGATTTGGGCAGCTCTGGAAACACCATATATTTT. Amino acids: CASSQDLGSSGNTIYF.

The sample holds a few counts of this clonotype. J is TRBJ2-1 and V is TRBV10-3, with D possibly being TRBD1 (6 bases). Trimming left V 0 bases short and J 1 base short, with 13 bases between. Germline V gene sequence: CDR1 ENHRY, CDR2 SYGVKD. CDR3 length equals 17 residues. CDR3 coding DNA: TGTGCCATCAGTGAGTCAGTCGGCAGGGGATCCTACAATGAGCAGTTCTTC. This encodes CAISESVGRGSYNEQFF.

The sample holds many counts of this clonotype. The chain recombines TRBV7-2 with TRBJ1-3; 9 nucleotides match TRBD1. This CDR3 region has 17 residues. Germline CDR1 reads SGHTA; CDR2 reads FQGNSA. The ends lost 6 bases at V and 1 base at J; junction bases unmatched: 10. The CDR3 nucleotides are TGTGCCAGCAGTCCCCAAACAGGGGGCGTATCTGGAAACACCATATATTTT. Translated: CASSPQTGGVSGNTIYF.

The chain is built from TRBV6-1 and TRBJ1-6, with 7 bases that match TRBD1. Per germline, CDR1 MNHNS and CDR2 SASEGT. The J segment lost 10 bases and the V segment lost 1 base, leaving 7 bases of the junction unmatched. This CDR3 is built from 15 residues. The CDR3 DNA reads TGTGCCAGCAGTGAAGGCGAGGGGGCAGGATCACCCCTCCACTTT. It specifies CASSEGEGAGSPLHF.

This clonotype has a count of ten or more. The V gene is TRBV5-1, the J gene TRBJ1-5; D ambiguous. Germline loops: CDR1 SGHRS, CDR2 YFSETQ. V was clipped by 5 bases and J by 12 bases, with 9 bases between them. The CDR3 contains 10 residues. The CDR3 nucleotides are TGCGCCAGCAGTCAGGCCTTCCAGCATTTT. Its protein is CASSQAFQHF.

This clonotype was counted between two and nine times. The chain recombines TRBV4-1 with TRBJ2-1, with 13 bases lining up with TRBD2. This CDR3 has 17 amino acids. J was trimmed by 3 bases and V by 6 bases; bases with no gene match: 8. Germline V lookup: CDR1 MGHRA, CDR2 YSYEKL. CDR3 sequence reads: CASRQLAGGPHYNEQFF. The DNA of the CDR3 is TGCGCCAGCAGGCAACTAGCGGGGGGGCCCCACTACAATGAGCAGTTCTTC.

This clonotype was recorded many times. The chain combines TRBV11-2 with TRBJ2-3, with TRBD1 as a possible D gene (6 bases). CDR1 SGHAT and CDR2 FQNNGV come from the germline V gene. V was clipped by 5 bases and J by 5 bases, with 11 bases between them. The CDR3 has 13 residues. The DNA for the CDR3 is TGTGCCAGCAGCCTGGGGGCGGGAGATACGCAGTATTTT. Translating gives CASSLGAGDTQYF.

This clonotype was counted between two and nine times. The chain is built from TRBV27 and TRBJ1-1, with D perhaps matching TRBD1 (6 bases). Trimming removed 1 base at V and 13 bases at J, with 19 bases between. Germline V gives CDR1 MNHEY, CDR2 SMNVEV (reference sequence). CDR3 length equals 14 residues. CDR3: CASSLYQGRGTDFF. In DNA form, the CDR3 reads TGTGCCAGCAGTTTATACCAGGGGAGGGGGACTGATTTCTTT.

The table lists this clonotype with a few counts. CDR3 loop: CASSLGATTDTQYF. CDR3 bases: TGTGCCAGCAGCTTAGGGGCCACCACAGATACGCAGTATTTT. This chain joins TRBV11-2 and TRBJ2-3, with D unclear. The CDR3 loop spans 14 amino acids. Germline V CDR1 and CDR2: SGHAT, FQNNGV. Between the trimmed V and J ends, which lost 1 base and 2 bases, there was a span of 7 bases.

This rearrangement joins TRBV20-1 to TRBJ2-2, with D perhaps TRBD2 (5 bases). The CDR3 length is 16 residues. V lost 6 bases to trimming and J lost 4 bases, with 21 bases between them. Germline V gene lookup returns CDR1 DFQATT and CDR2 SNEGSKA (reference sequence). CDR3 in DNA: TGCAGTGCCGCTAAGACGGGGTCAGGAGGCACCGGGGAGCTGTTTTTT. Translation gives CSAAKTGSGGTGELFF.

The sample holds a few counts of this clonotype. V usage is TRBV12-3 or TRBV12-4 and J usage is TRBJ2-5; 12 positions match TRBD2. The J segment lost 5 bases and the V segment lost 6 bases, leaving 7 bases of the junction unmatched. The CDR3 totals 15 residues. CDR3: CASSPLAGGVETQYF. The DNA for the CDR3 is TGTGCCAGCAGCCCACTAGCGGGGGGAGTCGAGACCCAGTACTTC.

This sequence joins TRBV6-2 or TRBV6-3 and TRBJ2-3, with 9 positions matching TRBD2. Germline loops: CDR1 MNHEY, CDR2 SVGEGT. This CDR3 comprises 17 residues. With V trimmed by 3 bases and J by 2 bases, 9 bases remained unmatched. CDR3: CASSYLGLAGPTDTQYF. The CDR3 region has the DNA TGTGCCAGCAGTTATCTCGGGCTAGCGGGGCCCACAGATACGCAGTATTTT.

In this sample, this clonotype turned up a few times. Mismatch with germline at one junction end may stem from a read error. The J gene is TRBJ2-4, the V gene TRBV6-1; D might be TRBD1 (5 bases). Germline V gene lookup returns CDR1 MNHNS and CDR2 SASEGT. This CDR3 comprises 14 residues. The CDR3, as DNA: TGTGCCAGCAGTGAAACAGGAGCCCAAAACATTCAGTACTTC. Translating gives CASSETGAQNIQYF.

This clonotype was recorded many times. V is TRBV18 and J is TRBJ1-1; 9 positions agree with TRBD1. With V trimmed by 2 bases and J by 1 base, 2 bases remained unmatched. This CDR3 has 15 residues. Germline V gives CDR1 KGHSH, CDR2 LQKENI. For the CDR3, the DNA is TGTGCCAGCTCACCAGACAGGGGGACGAACACTGAAGCTTTCTTT. Its protein product is CASSPDRGTNTEAFF.

This clonotype has just a few counts. V and J are TRBV28 and TRBJ2-7, with 14 bases lining up with TRBD2. Per germline, CDR1 MDHEN and CDR2 SYDVKM. This CDR3 has 15 amino acids. Germline trimming cut 6 bases from V and 2 bases from J; bases unmatched to any gene: 3. CDR3 region: CASRTTSGGAYEQYF. The CDR3 DNA reads as TGTGCCAGCAGAACGACTAGCGGGGGGGCCTACGAGCAGTACTTC.

V usage is TRBV7-9 and J usage is TRBJ2-4, with D perhaps matching TRBD1 (5 bases). The germline V and J ends were trimmed by 5 bases and 2 bases, with 7 bases remaining between them. Germline V gene sequence: CDR1 SEHNR, CDR2 FQNEAQ (reference sequence). The CDR3 runs to 13 residues. The CDR3 is CASSQGSKNIQYF. Here the CDR3 DNA reads TGTGCCAGCAGCCAGGGTTCCAAAAACATTCAGTACTTC. Drawing the rest from reference TRBV7-9 and TRBJ2-4, the complete variable domain is DTGVSQNPRHKITKRGQNVTFRCDPISEHNRLYWYRQTLGQGPEFLTYFQNEAQLEKSRLLSDRFSAERPKGSFSTLEIQRTEQGDSAMYLCASSQGSKNIQYFGAGTRLSVL.

The sample holds many counts of this clonotype. The chain uses TRBV27 and TRBJ2-1, with a weak D call TRBD2 (6 bases). The CDR3 has 16 amino acids. V shed 6 bases and J shed 9 bases, with 24 bases lying between them. Germline CDR1 MNHEY, CDR2 SMNVEV (reference sequence). The CDR3 DNA reads as TGTGCCAGCAGCAAATATACTGGGGGGAAGGTTAGTGAGCAGTTCTTC. This sequence encodes CASSKYTGGKVSEQFF.

The chain uses TRBV6-6 and TRBJ1-3, with D unresolved. The CDR3 sequence is 14 residues long. Trimming cost V 4 bases and J 6 bases, with 13 bases left between them. Per the germline V gene, CDR1 is MNHNY and CDR2 is SVGAGI (reference sequence). Written as DNA, the CDR3 is TGTGCCAGCAGTTCCGGAAGCCTACTAAACACCATATATTTT. Translated, it gives CASSSGSLLNTIYF.